The entry below gives a single T cell receptor beta chain sequence along with its context. What it binds is unknown. Healthy bone marrow donors made up the donor group. The germline V gene encodes CDR1 LNHDA and CDR2 SQIVND (reference sequence). The ends were cut back, 8 bases at V and 4 bases at J, with 15 bases in the middle. This CDR3 region has 14 residues. This specimen belongs to a study of cytomegalovirus exposure and HLA in healthy donors. Use of 60 Vbeta and 13 Jbeta primers characterized the PCR. Repertoires were generated with immunoSEQ multiplex PCR, while TCRdb's copy carries only in-frame clones and drops some. The repertoire holds 110,000 or so clones, more than 65% seen once, with 1.4% to 1.5% in the top ten. General study points: Previous analysis showed most TCR beta V segments were productive about 90% or about 30% of the time.

Sequencing was done on a sample of PBMCs. This clonotype originated in a woman under 30 in good health and CMV-seronegative. The V gene is TRBV19, the J gene TRBJ1-5; a weak D match, TRBD1 (6 bases). The DNA of the CDR3 is TGTGCCAGTCAAAAAAACAGGGATAATCAGCCCCAGCATTTT. Translating it yields CASQKNRDNQPQHF.